One T cell receptor (beta chain) is described in this entry. The source of the sample is a study of blood T cell repertoires in COVID-19. Looking at the study overall: From T cells, B-cell-depleted T cells, or PBMCs came the material, which was cDNA or gDNA.

Sequencing was performed with immunoSEQ multiplex PCR; in TCRdb, only in-frame clones are kept and a portion is missing. The top ten clones hold 8.5% to 10% of a sample with about 80,000 clones, around four fifths of them seen once. The CDR3 spans 18 residues. Germline V gives CDR1 LGHNT, CDR2 FRNRAP. The V gene end was trimmed by 2 bases and the J gene end by 2 bases; junction bases not matched to a gene: 12. The chain carries TRBV12-5 and TRBJ1-2; 9 positions match TRBD1. Sample: peripheral blood. The receptor was derived from a human donor in a cohort sampled during active COVID-19. This CDR3 reads CASGLPPPGQGKNYGYTF. CDR3 nucleotide sequence: TGTGCTAGTGGTTTGCCCCCCCCCGGACAGGGGAAAAACTATGGCTACACCTTC.